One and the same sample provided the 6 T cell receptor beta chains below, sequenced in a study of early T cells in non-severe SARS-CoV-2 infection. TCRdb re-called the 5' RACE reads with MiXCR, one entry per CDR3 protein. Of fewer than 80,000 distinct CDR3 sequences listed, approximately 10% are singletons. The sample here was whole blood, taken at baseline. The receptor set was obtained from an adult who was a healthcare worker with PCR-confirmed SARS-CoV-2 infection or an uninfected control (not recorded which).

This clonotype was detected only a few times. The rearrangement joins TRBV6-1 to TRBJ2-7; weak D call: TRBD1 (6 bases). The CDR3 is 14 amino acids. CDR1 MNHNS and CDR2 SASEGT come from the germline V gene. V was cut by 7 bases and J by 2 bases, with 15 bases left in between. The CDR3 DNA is TGTGCCAGCAAGACAGGCCGCTGGGCCTACGAGCAGTACTTC. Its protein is CASKTGRWAYEQYF.

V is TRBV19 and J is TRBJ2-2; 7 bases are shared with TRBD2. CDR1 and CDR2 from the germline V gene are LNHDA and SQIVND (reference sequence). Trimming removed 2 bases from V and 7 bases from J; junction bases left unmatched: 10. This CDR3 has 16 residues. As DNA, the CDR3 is TGTGCCAGTAGTATACGAGCGGGGCGCTGGGTCGGGGAGCTGTTTTTT. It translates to CASSIRAGRWVGELFF.

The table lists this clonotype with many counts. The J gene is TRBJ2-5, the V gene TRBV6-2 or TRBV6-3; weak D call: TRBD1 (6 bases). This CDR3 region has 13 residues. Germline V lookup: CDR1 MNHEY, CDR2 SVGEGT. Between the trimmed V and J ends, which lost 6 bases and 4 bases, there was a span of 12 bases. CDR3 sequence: CASSVRRGETQYF. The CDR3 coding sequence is TGTGCCAGCAGCGTTCGCAGGGGAGAGACCCAGTACTTC.

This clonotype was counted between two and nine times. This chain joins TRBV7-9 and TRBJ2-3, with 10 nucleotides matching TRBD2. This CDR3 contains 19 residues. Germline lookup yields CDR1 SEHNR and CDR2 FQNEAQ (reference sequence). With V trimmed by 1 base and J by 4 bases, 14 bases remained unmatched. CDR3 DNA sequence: TGTGCCAGCAGCTTAGATCCCAGTCTAGCGGGGGCTGACGCAGATACGCAGTATTTT. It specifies CASSLDPSLAGADADTQYF. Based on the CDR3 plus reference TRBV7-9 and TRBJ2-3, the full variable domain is DTGVSQNPRHKITKRGQNVTFRCDPISEHNRLYWYRQTLGQGPEFLTYFQNEAQLEKSRLLSDRFSAERPKGSFSTLEIQRTEQGDSAMYLCASSLDPSLAGADADTQYFGPGTRLTVL.

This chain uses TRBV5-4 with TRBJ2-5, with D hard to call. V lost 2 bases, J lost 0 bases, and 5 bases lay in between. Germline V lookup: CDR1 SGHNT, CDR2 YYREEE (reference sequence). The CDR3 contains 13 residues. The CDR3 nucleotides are TGTGCCAGCAGCTTTACGAACCAAGAGACCCAGTACTTC. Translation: CASSFTNQETQYF.

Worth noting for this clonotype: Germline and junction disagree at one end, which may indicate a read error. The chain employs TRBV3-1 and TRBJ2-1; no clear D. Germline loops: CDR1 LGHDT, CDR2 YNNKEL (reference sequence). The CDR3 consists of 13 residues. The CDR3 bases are TGTGCCAGCAGCCAAGATTCGGGCTTCTTCTACGTCTTC. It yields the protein CASSQDSGFFYVF.